This passage covers 17 T cell receptor beta chains from one sample sequenced in a study of blood T cells in healthy people across ages. For the second PCR, which ran for 7 to 11 cycles, a sample-barcoded 5' primer and a J-beta primer mix were used. One entry per CDR3 protein, called by TCRdb with MiXCR from the 5' RACE reads. The data contain about 800,000 distinct CDR3 sequences, about 62% of them singletons. The sample consisted of blood. Receptors were obtained from a man aged 25 to 45 in good health.

V is TRBV2 and J is TRBJ2-1; a possible D gene is TRBD2 (6 bases). CDR1 and CDR2 (germline): SNHLY, FYNNEI. V shed 6 bases and J shed 6 bases, with 12 bases lying between them. The CDR3 totals 13 residues. The CDR3 DNA follows: TGTGCCAGCAGACCGGGACTGACCAATGAGCAGTTCTTC. This sequence encodes CASRPGLTNEQFF.

This clonotype was picked up a small number of times. This chain connects TRBV7-2 to TRBJ1-6; TRBD1 might be the D (6 bases). CDR3 length: 16 residues. V was clipped by 1 base and J by 5 bases, with 12 bases between them. In germline, CDR1 is SGHTA, CDR2 FQGNSA. CDR3 in amino acids: CASSLDSGGHNSPLHF. The DNA of the CDR3 is TGTGCCAGCAGCTTAGACTCGGGGGGCCATAATTCACCCCTCCACTTT.

V and J are TRBV4-1 and TRBJ1-5, with D unresolved. Germline CDR1 MGHRA, CDR2 YSYEKL. The CDR3 has 15 residues. Trimming shortened V by 0 bases and J by 7 bases, and 13 bases separated the two germline ends. CDR3 protein: CASSQDILPSQPQHF. The CDR3 bases are TGCGCCAGCAGCCAAGATATACTGCCCTCCCAGCCCCAGCATTTT.

The rearrangement links TRBV12-3 or TRBV12-4 to TRBJ1-5; D is ambiguous. There are 15 residues in the CDR3. Trimming shortened V by 4 bases and J by 6 bases, and 16 bases separated the two germline ends. The CDR3, as DNA: TGTGCCAGCAGTTCCCGGATGATCTCGGGTCAGCCCCAGCATTTT. It translates to CASSSRMISGQPQHF.

The chain carries TRBV6-5 and TRBJ2-7, with D perhaps matching TRBD2 (6 bases). CDR3 size: 14 residues. CDR1 MNHEY and CDR2 SVGAGI come from the germline V gene. V was shortened by 5 bases and J by 6 bases, with 17 bases between the two germline ends. The CDR3 sequence: CASSKRREVAEQYF. In DNA, the CDR3 is TGTGCCAGCAGTAAGCGGAGGGAAGTGGCCGAGCAGTACTTC.

The gene calls are TRBV27 and TRBJ1-1; no clear D gene. The CDR3 has 14 amino acids. CDR1 is MNHEY and CDR2 is SMNVEV in the germline V gene (reference sequence). Trimming shortened V by 0 bases and J by 7 bases, and 12 bases separated the two germline ends. Written as DNA, the CDR3 is TGTGCCAGCAGTTTATCAGTCCGGGCGAATGAAGCTTTCTTT. This sequence encodes CASSLSVRANEAFF.

The rearrangement uses TRBV20-1 and TRBJ2-5, with 7 nucleotides matching TRBD2. V was clipped by 0 bases and J by 2 bases; unmatched bases: 6. The germline gives CDR1 DFQATT, CDR2 SNEGSKA (reference sequence). This CDR3 spans 15 amino acids. CDR3 in DNA: TGCAGTGCTAGAGATGGCGGGGGAGAACAAGAGACCCAGTACTTC. Translated, it gives CSARDGGGEQETQYF.

In regard to this clonotype: This may arise from a read error, as a much more abundant clone is one base away. The chain links TRBV6-2 or TRBV6-3 to TRBJ1-5; tentatively, D is TRBD1 (6 bases). Germline CDR1 and CDR2: MNHEY and SVGEGT. Trimming took 5 bases from V and 6 from J, leaving 17 bases between them. This CDR3 spans 15 amino acids. The CDR3 nucleotides read TGTGCCAGCAGTCGGAACAGGGAGGAAGGTCAGCCCCAGCATTTT. It translates to CASSRNREEGQPQHF.

The J gene is TRBJ1-2, the V gene TRBV5-1; unclear D gene. The V end lost 2 bases, the J end lost 8 bases, and 16 bases lay between the germline ends. Germline V lookup: CDR1 SGHRS, CDR2 YFSETQ. The CDR3 is 14 residues long. CDR3 region: CASSFEGNRLGYTF. Written as DNA, the CDR3 is TGCGCCAGCAGCTTTGAGGGAAACCGGTTGGGCTACACCTTC. Filled out from reference TRBV5-1 and TRBJ1-2, the complete variable domain reads KAGVTQTPRYLIKTRGQQVTLSCSPISGHRSVSWYQQTPGQGLQFLFEYFSETQRNKGNFPGRFSGRQFSNSRSEMNVSTLELGDSALYLCASSFEGNRLGYTFGSGTRLTVV.

The genes are TRBV4-2 and TRBJ2-5, with D perhaps TRBD2 (6 bases). Germline V gene lookup returns CDR1 LGHNA and CDR2 YNFKEQ. This CDR3 has 15 amino acids. V lost 4 bases and J lost 1, with 13 bases in between. The DNA of the CDR3 is TGTGCCAGCAGCCCGGCTAGCGAGGTCCAAGAGACCCAGTACTTC. Its translation is CASSPASEVQETQYF.

The J gene is TRBJ2-6, the V gene TRBV19, with D possibly TRBD1 on 6 matching bases. Germline CDR1 and CDR2: LNHDA and SQIVND (reference sequence). CDR3 length equals 18 residues. Trimming cost V 0 bases and J 0 bases, with 12 bases left between them. In DNA form, the CDR3 reads TGTGCCAGTAGTATAGAATGGACAGACTACTCTGGGGCCAACGTCCTGACTTTC. Its translation: CASSIEWTDYSGANVLTF.

In this sample, this clonotype turned up many times. The chain has TRBV25-1 and TRBJ2-1; 9 nucleotides line up with TRBD1. The ends lost 8 bases at V and 6 bases at J; junction bases unmatched: 5. CDR1 is MGHDK, CDR2 SYGVNS, per germline. The CDR3 has 13 amino acids. The CDR3 bases are TGTGCCAGCTCCCGGGACAGGGCCAATGAGCAGTTCTTC. This encodes CASSRDRANEQFF. Drawing the rest from reference TRBV25-1 and TRBJ2-1, the complete variable domain is EADIYQTPRYLVIGTGKKITLECSQTMGHDKMYWYQQDPGMELHLIHYSYGVNSTEKGDLSSESTVSRIRTEHFPLTLESARPSHTSQYLCASSRDRANEQFFGPGTRLTVL.

V usage is TRBV20-1 and J usage is TRBJ2-1; possible D gene TRBD2, 7 bases. The end of the DNA fits TRBJ2-7 better, so the J call may be wrong. The CDR3 covers 13 residues. The germline CDR1 and CDR2 sequences are DFQATT and SNEGSKA (reference sequence). The CDR3 sequence: CSASGGGTNEQYF. The DNA of the CDR3 is TGCAGTGCTAGCGGCGGGGGCACCAATGAGCAGTACTTC.

This chain uses TRBV7-2 with TRBJ1-2; TRBD1 is a possible D gene (6 bases). Trimming took 2 bases from V and 8 from J, leaving 21 bases between them. Germline V CDR1 and CDR2: SGHTA, FQGNSA. CDR3 length: 16 residues. The CDR3 spells CASSLRGAGAVRGYTF. The CDR3 bases are TGTGCCAGCAGCTTAAGGGGGGCAGGGGCCGTGCGAGGCTACACCTTC. The complete variable domain, with remaining parts taken from reference TRBV7-2 and TRBJ1-2, reads GAGVSQSPSNKVTEKGKDVELRCDPISGHTALYWYRQSLGQGLEFLIYFQGNSAPDKSGLPSDRFSAERTGGSVSTLTIQRTQQEDSAVYLCASSLRGAGAVRGYTFGSGTRLTVV.

As concerns this clonotype: It is unclear where the CDR3 begins or ends on the DNA, so no DNA is shown, and the CDR3 is as TCRdb lists it. V gene TRBV27 combines with J gene TRBJ1-6; the table's D call, TRBD1, has no DNA check behind it. The CDR3 has 16 residues if both end residues are counted. Germline CDR1 reads MNHEY; CDR2 reads SMNVEV (reference sequence). The CDR3 loop is CASSSSSQGSQAPLHF.

The table lists this clonotype with a count of one. This may be a read error: a much more frequent sequence differs by one nucleotide. The chain employs TRBV5-1 and TRBJ2-7; TRBD1 aligns across 9 bases. V was pared by 6 bases and J by 6 bases, with 4 bases of the junction left unmatched. The germline CDR1 and CDR2 sequences are SGHRS and YFSETQ. The CDR3 covers 12 residues. The CDR3 DNA follows: TGCGCCAGCACGGGACAGGGCCGCGAGCAGTACTTC. Protein product: CASTGQGREQYF.

This clonotype was counted ten times or more. The V gene is TRBV20-1, the J gene TRBJ2-7, with 7 bases that match TRBD1. The CDR3 is 14 amino acids. Germline V lookup: CDR1 DFQATT, CDR2 SNEGSKA (reference sequence). The ends lost 4 bases at V and 1 base at J; junction bases unmatched: 7. The CDR3 region is CSAISWDRSYEQYF. DNA for the CDR3: TGCAGTGCTATTTCGTGGGACAGATCCTACGAGCAGTACTTC.